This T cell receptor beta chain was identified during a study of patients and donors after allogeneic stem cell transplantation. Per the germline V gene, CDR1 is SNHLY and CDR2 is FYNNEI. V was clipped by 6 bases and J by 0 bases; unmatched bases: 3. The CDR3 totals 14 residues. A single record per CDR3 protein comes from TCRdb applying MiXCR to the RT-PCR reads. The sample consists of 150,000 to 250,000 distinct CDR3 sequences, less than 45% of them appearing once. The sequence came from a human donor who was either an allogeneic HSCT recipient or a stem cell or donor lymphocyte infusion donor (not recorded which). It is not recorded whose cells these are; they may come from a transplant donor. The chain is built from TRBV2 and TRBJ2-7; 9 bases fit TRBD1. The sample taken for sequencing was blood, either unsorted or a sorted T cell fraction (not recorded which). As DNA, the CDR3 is TGTGCCAGCAGCGACAGGGGGTCCTCCTACGAGCAGTACTTC. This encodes CASSDRGSSYEQYF.